Listed here are 16 T cell receptor beta chains from one sample, sequenced in a study of spatial heterogeneity in lung cancer. Study-level results: It was found that expanded intratumoral alpha and beta TCR counts tracked tumor mutation counts.

These TCRs are of unknown antigen specificity. Described time point: sample taken at primary tumor resection. In TCRdb, the 5' RACE reads were re-called with MiXCR into one record per CDR3 protein. The sample holds a few thousand distinct CDR3 sequences; roughly 16% are singletons and the top ten take about 10%. Sequencing was performed on lung tumor tissue, taken at surgery. The origin of the receptors is a male donor with early-stage non-small cell lung cancer.

By its share, this clonotype is medium-sized. The V and J genes are TRBV4-3 and TRBJ2-7; D unclear. V lost 0 bases and J 2 bases, leaving 14 bases between the germline ends. This CDR3 has 16 residues. Germline V gene sequence: CDR1 LGHNA, CDR2 YSLEER. CDR3 in DNA: TGCGCCAGCAGCCAAGAGGACCGCCTAATGGCCTACGAGCAGTACTTC. Its protein is CASSQEDRLMAYEQYF.

This clonotype is medium-sized. This chain connects TRBV20-1 to TRBJ2-7, with TRBD1 matching over 9 bases. The germline V gene has CDR1 DFQATT and CDR2 SNEGSKA (reference sequence). The length of the CDR3 is 14 residues. After removal of 6 bases from V and 0 bases from J, the junction contained 6 bases not matched to a gene. The chain's CDR3 is CSAPRQGVSYEQYF. As DNA, the CDR3 is TGCAGTGCGCCCCGACAGGGGGTCTCCTACGAGCAGTACTTC.

By share, this clonotype counts as medium-sized. This chain connects TRBV27 to TRBJ2-7; 10 bases line up with TRBD1. CDR3 size: 15 residues. CDR1 and CDR2 (germline): MNHEY, SMNVEV (reference sequence). The ends lost 2 bases at V and 3 bases at J; junction bases unmatched: 4. The CDR3 sequence: CASSLSGTGVYEQYF. In DNA, the CDR3 is TGTGCCAGCAGTTTAAGCGGGACAGGGGTCTACGAGCAGTACTTC.

This clonotype is large. The chain has TRBV3-1 and TRBJ2-1, with D perhaps assigned TRBD1 or TRBD2 (5 bases each). V lost 8 bases and J 4 bases, leaving 9 bases between the germline ends. This CDR3 is built from 12 residues. Germline V gene sequence: CDR1 LGHDT, CDR2 YNNKEL (reference sequence). CDR3 coding DNA: TGTGCCAGCGAGGGGAGTTACAATGAGCAGTTCTTC. This translates into CASEGSYNEQFF.

This clonotype is medium-sized in the sample. The chain has TRBV20-1 and TRBJ2-7; maybe TRBD2 (6 bases). V was shortened by 2 bases and J by 0 bases, with 11 bases between the two germline ends. CDR1 and CDR2 from the germline V gene are DFQATT and SNEGSKA (reference sequence). The CDR3 contains 14 residues. CDR3 amino acids: CSARLGLFSYEQYF. The CDR3 nucleotides read TGCAGTGCTAGATTGGGACTCTTCTCCTACGAGCAGTACTTC.

This clonotype was observed a few times. The gene calls are TRBV6-1 and TRBJ2-1; D gene unclear. Between the trimmed V and J ends, which lost 8 bases and 0 bases, there was a span of 20 bases. Germline values: CDR1 MNHNS, CDR2 SASEGT. The length of the CDR3 is 17 residues. The CDR3 DNA reads as TGTGCCAGCCGAAGTGGGCGCGGCGTCCACTCCTACAATGAGCAGTTCTTC. It specifies CASRSGRGVHSYNEQFF.

This clonotype is classed as medium-sized (0.01 to 0.1%). DNA of the CDR3: TGCGCCAGCAGCTTGTCAAAATACTACGAGCAGTACTTC. It encodes CASSLSKYYEQYF. The chain joins TRBV5-1 to TRBJ2-7; D is unclear. Between the trimmed V and J ends, which lost 1 base and 3 bases, there was a span of 8 bases. This CDR3 has 13 amino acids. Germline-derived CDR1 and CDR2 are SGHRS and YFSETQ.

This clonotype is judged medium-sized. The CDR3 loop reads CASSPTGVAGEEQYF. The CDR3 region has the DNA TGTGCCAGCTCACCCACCGGGGTAGCGGGAGAGGAGCAGTACTTC. The rearrangement uses TRBV18 and TRBJ2-7, with 9 bases aligning to TRBD2. Germline V CDR1 and CDR2: KGHSH, LQKENI. The CDR3 runs 15 residues. V lost 3 bases and J lost 7; bases outside the gene matches: 10. The complete variable domain, with remaining parts taken from reference TRBV18 and TRBJ2-7, reads NAGVMQNPRHLVRRRGQEARLRCSPMKGHSHVYWYRQLPEEGLKFMVYLQKENIIDESGMPKERFSAEFPKEGPSILRIQQVVRGDSAAYFCASSPTGVAGEEQYFGPGTRLTVT.

This sequence joins TRBV7-8 and TRBJ2-1; TRBD2 aligns across 7 bases. Germline CDR1 reads SGHVS; CDR2 reads FQNEAQ. After removal of 3 bases from V and 4 bases from J, the junction contained 6 bases not matched to a gene. CDR3 length equals 15 residues. This CDR3 is CASSFLSGGYNEQFF. The DNA of the CDR3 is TGTGCCAGCAGCTTTCTGTCGGGGGGTTACAATGAGCAGTTCTTC.

This clonotype was detected a few times. The V gene is TRBV20-1, the J gene TRBJ2-2, with a weak D call TRBD2 (6 bases). Trimming took 8 bases from V and 4 from J, leaving 11 bases between them. The CDR3 covers 12 residues. Germline values: CDR1 DFQATT, CDR2 SNEGSKA (reference sequence). The CDR3 sequence: CSPTRGTGELFF. CDR3 nucleotides: TGCAGTCCGACTAGGGGCACCGGGGAGCTGTTTTTT.

On this clonotype: A much more abundant neighbour one base away suggests this may be a read error. V is TRBV27 and J is TRBJ2-4, with 8 bases that match TRBD1. This CDR3 contains 17 residues. The ends lost 3 bases at V and 4 bases at J; junction bases unmatched: 11. From germline, CDR1 is MNHEY and CDR2 SMNVEV (reference sequence). CDR3 nucleotide sequence: TGTGCCAGCAGTTTTTACCCGAGGGACAGGACTAAAAACATTCAGTACTTC. It translates to CASSFYPRDRTKNIQYF.

This clonotype was recorded many times. The V and J genes are TRBV20-1 and TRBJ2-7, with 8 bases aligning to TRBD2. Germline-derived CDR1 and CDR2 are DFQATT and SNEGSKA (reference sequence). The CDR3 is made up of 18 amino acids. With V trimmed by 6 bases and J by 2 bases, 21 bases remained unmatched. The CDR3 sequence: CSATVMGGEAGAPYEQYF. DNA of the CDR3: TGCAGTGCCACCGTAATGGGGGGAGAAGCGGGAGCCCCCTACGAGCAGTACTTC.

By proportion, this clonotype is medium-sized. This chain uses TRBV4-1 with TRBJ2-7, with D tentatively TRBD1 (6 bases). This CDR3 comprises 16 residues. In germline, CDR1 is MGHRA, CDR2 YSYEKL. The V end was cut by 0 bases, the J end by 3 bases, with 15 bases between. The CDR3 nucleotides read TGCGCCAGCAGCCAAGAGCCACAGGGTATGTTCTACGAGCAGTACTTC. It is translated as CASSQEPQGMFYEQYF.

This clonotype is medium-sized by share. The chain uses TRBV20-1 and TRBJ2-1; 7 bases fit TRBD1. V shed 5 bases and J 4 bases; nucleotides not matched to a gene: 8. This CDR3 spans 14 amino acids. Germline lookup yields CDR1 DFQATT and CDR2 SNEGSKA (reference sequence). CDR3 amino acids: CSAATGTAYNEQFF. The CDR3 coding sequence is TGCAGTGCTGCCACCGGGACAGCATACAATGAGCAGTTCTTC.

By proportion, this clonotype is medium-sized. The chain couples TRBV30 to TRBJ2-2, with D perhaps matching TRBD2 (5 bases). Germline lookup yields CDR1 GTSNPN and CDR2 SVGIG (reference sequence). The ends were cut back, 2 bases at V and 7 bases at J, with 11 bases in the middle. The length of the CDR3 is 13 residues. CDR3 sequence (DNA): TGTGCCTGGAGTCTAAGCGGCTACGGGGAGCTGTTTTTT. Encoded protein: CAWSLSGYGELFF.

By share, this clonotype ranks as medium-sized. This chain uses TRBV28 with TRBJ1-2, with D unresolved. The V gene lost 6 bases and the J gene lost 0 bases, with 14 bases spanning the gap. The CDR3 contains 15 residues. The V gene's germline CDR1 is MDHEN and CDR2 SYDVKM. CDR3 protein: CASRKHGLANYGYTF. As DNA, the CDR3 is TGTGCCAGCAGAAAACACGGATTAGCTAACTATGGCTACACCTTC.